This T cell receptor (beta chain) was captured in a study of CD8+ T cells in alopecia areata (dated by TCRdb to 2016 to 2019). In terms of the full investigation: Female C3H/HeJ recipients, about 7-10 weeks old, were grafted with skin from C3H/HeJ donors with spontaneous alopecia (about 6-13 months old). High-throughput TCRbeta sequencing was used to examine T cell clonal expansion in alopecia areata in both the C3H/HeJ mouse model and human patients. Amplification of TCRbeta CDR3 regions was done by immunoSEQ multiplex PCR using 35 Vbeta forward primers and 13 Jbeta reverse primers. RNA was obtained with the PAXgene miRNA kit for fixed scalp, the miRNeasy kit for PBMCs, and the RNeasy kit for mouse skin. Clonality in the scalp was compared among normal scalp (n=4), patchy alopecia areata scalp (n=8), and alopecia totalis/universalis scalp (n=8). On the human side, TCRbeta sequencing was run on scalp tissue and on sorted CD4+ and CD8+ peripheral blood T cells from healthy controls and from alopecia areata patients with either patchy or totalis/universalis disease.

Details on this clone: The target of this receptor is not known. This is a murine receptor, so its gene nomenclature and germline sequences are mouse based. Sequencing ends 4 residues short of the CDR3 end; the germline J gene provides the rest. The sample contains more than one DNA sequence encoding this CDR3.

The library was prepared using the immunoSEQ multiplex PCR assay. RNA was extracted from all samples and reverse transcribed into cDNA as template for TCR sequencing. SuperScript III was used for first-strand cDNA synthesis, primed with a 2:1 mix of oligo-dT and random hexamers. A synthetic immune receptor repertoire was used to measure amplification bias, and any remaining bias was corrected computationally. Libraries were sequenced on Illumina HiSeq with 60 bp reads covering the CDR3, read from J toward V. The published analysis was carried out like this. After raw reads were preprocessed to remove errors, the CDR3 was defined following IMGT conventions as running from the conserved cysteine to phenylalanine. Clonality was computed as 1 minus the Shannon entropy, with the entropy normalized by log2 of the number of productive unique TCRs. Whether each scalp clone was CD4 or CD8 was inferred by checking scalp TCRbeta sequences against the CD4 and CD8 repertoires from sorted blood. The immuneACCESS repertoire file appears here via TCRdb, limited to in-frame rearrangements. These files lack a portion of the clones; in checked studies, under half of the deficit traces to unresolved V genes, and the cause of the others is not known. V and J calls and clone size are as listed in that table; D and trimming were resolved from the DNA. This sample contains approximately 280,000 clones, none of which is a singleton. The ten top clones hold 0.9% to 1.5% of the sample.

What the research found in general, with its limitations: Compared with normal scalp, lesional scalp had higher clonality and more expanded CD8+ clones, particularly in alopecia totalis/universalis, a pattern that suggests antigenic drive. Shared TCR sequences between patients were less evident than in mice, which may be partly attributable to HLA diversity in the patient population. Unlike mouse skin, where gammadelta T cells dominate, normal human skin contains resident alphabeta T cells that get sequenced too, which complicates analysis of the scalp TCR repertoire.

Based on the germline V gene (reference sequence), the CDR1 and CDR2 sequences are FNHDT and SITEND. There are 16 amino acids in the CDR3, from cysteine to phenylalanine inclusive. Sequencing covers 36 bases of the CDR3, shown here with the frame starting at base 1. Compared with germline, V lacks 5 bases and J lacks 0 bases; bases without a gene match: 6. Pooled mouse cutaneous lymph node cells were stained for CD4, CD8alpha, NKG2D, NKG2ACE and other markers and were then sorted on a BD Influx. The chain joins TRBV19 to TRBJ2-3; the junction holds 10 bases that match TRBD2. The sequencing input was CD4+ T cells sorted from a lymph node. This sequence originates from a C3H/HeJ mouse with alopecia areata. The MHC haplotype carried by mice of this strain is H2-k. Incomplete CDR3 DNA: TGTGCCAGCAGCCCTCGGACTGGGGGTAGTGCAGAA. Protein translation: CASSPRTGGSAE. From start to end, the CDR3 is CASSPRTGGSAETLYF. Joined to the reference TRBV19 and TRBJ2-3 proteins, this CDR3 gives the full variable domain: GGIITQTPKFLIGQEGQKLTLKCQQNFNHDTMYWYRQDSGKGLRLIYYSITENDLQKGDLSEGYDASREKKSSFSLTVTSAQKNEMAVFLCASSPRTGGSAETLYFGSGTRLTVL.